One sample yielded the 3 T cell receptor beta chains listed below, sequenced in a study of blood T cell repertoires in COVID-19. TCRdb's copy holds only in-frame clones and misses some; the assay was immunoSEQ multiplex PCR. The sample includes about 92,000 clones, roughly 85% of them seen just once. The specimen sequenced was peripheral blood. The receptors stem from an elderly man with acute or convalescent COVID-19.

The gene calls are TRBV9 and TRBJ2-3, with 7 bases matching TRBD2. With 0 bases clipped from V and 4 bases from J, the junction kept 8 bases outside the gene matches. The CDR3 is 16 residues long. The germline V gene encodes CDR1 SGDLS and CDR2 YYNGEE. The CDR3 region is CASSVDRGRRADTQYF. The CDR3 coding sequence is TGTGCCAGCAGCGTAGATCGCGGGAGAAGGGCAGATACGCAGTATTTT.

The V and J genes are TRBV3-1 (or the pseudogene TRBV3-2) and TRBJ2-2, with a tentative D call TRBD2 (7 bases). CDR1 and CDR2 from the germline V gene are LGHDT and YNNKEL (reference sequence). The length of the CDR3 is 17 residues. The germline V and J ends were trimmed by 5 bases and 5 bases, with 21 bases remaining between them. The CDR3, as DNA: TGTGCCAGCAGCGACCGGGGGAGGGGGGCGGCGACCGGGGAGCTGTTTTTT. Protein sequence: CASSDRGRGAATGELFF.

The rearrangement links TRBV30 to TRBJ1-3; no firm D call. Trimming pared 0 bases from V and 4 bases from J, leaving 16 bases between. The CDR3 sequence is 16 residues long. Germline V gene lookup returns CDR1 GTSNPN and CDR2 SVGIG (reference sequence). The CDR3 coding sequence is TGTGCCTGGAGTGTGCCCAGGACGGGAGGAGGAAACACCATATATTTT. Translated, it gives CAWSVPRTGGGNTIYF.